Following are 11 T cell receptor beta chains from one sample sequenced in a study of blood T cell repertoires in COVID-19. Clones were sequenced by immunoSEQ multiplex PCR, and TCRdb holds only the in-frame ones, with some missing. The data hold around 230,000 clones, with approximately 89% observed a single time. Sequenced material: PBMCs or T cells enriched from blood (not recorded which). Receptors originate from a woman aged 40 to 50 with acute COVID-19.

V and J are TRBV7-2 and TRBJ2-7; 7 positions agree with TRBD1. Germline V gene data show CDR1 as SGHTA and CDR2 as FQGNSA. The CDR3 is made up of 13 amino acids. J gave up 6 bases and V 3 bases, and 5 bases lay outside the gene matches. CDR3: CASSFTGATEQYF. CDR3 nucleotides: TGTGCCAGCAGCTTTACAGGGGCTACCGAGCAGTACTTC.

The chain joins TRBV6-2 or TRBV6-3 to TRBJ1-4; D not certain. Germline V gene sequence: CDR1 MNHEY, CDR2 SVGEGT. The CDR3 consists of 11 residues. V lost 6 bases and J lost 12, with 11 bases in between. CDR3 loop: CASSTHSELFF. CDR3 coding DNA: TGTGCCAGCAGCACCCACTCGGAACTGTTTTTT.

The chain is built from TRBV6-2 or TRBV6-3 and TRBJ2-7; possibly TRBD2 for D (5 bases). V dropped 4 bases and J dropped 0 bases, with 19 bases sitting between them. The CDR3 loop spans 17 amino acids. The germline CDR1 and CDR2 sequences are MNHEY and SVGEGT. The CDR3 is CASSSPAGLPSSYEQYF. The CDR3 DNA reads TGTGCCAGCAGTTCCCCCGCCGGACTCCCGAGCTCCTACGAGCAGTACTTC.

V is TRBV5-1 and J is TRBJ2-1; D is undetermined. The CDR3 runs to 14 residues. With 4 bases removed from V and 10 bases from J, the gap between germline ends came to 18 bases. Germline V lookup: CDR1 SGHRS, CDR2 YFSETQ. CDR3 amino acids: CASSVRPDLAEQFF. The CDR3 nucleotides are TGCGCCAGCAGCGTACGCCCAGATCTGGCAGAGCAGTTCTTC.

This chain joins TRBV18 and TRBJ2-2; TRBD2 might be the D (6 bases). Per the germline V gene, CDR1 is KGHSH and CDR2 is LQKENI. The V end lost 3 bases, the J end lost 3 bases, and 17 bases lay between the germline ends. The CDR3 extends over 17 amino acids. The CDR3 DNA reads TGTGCCAGCTCACCGAAACCTACCGGGGGTCACACCGGGGAGCTGTTTTTT. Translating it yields CASSPKPTGGHTGELFF.

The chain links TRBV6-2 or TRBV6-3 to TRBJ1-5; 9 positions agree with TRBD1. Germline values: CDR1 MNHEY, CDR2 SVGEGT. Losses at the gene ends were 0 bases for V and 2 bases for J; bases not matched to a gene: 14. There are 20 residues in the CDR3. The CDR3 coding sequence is TGTGCCAGCAGTTACTCGGTTGTCCCGGGACAGGGAACGGGCAATCAGCCCCAGCATTTT. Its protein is CASSYSVVPGQGTGNQPQHF.

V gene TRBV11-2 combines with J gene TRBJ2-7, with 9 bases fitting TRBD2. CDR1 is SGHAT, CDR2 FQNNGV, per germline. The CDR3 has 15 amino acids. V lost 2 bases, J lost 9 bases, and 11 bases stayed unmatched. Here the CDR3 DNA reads TGTGCCAGCAGCTTACAGCGGGAGGAGGGAGGAAGGCAGTACGTC. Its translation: CASSLQREEGGRQYV.

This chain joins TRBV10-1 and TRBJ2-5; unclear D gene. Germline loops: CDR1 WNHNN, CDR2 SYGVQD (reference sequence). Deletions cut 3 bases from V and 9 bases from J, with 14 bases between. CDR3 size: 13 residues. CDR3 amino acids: CASSDNLEVAQYF. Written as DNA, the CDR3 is TGCGCCAGCAGTGACAATTTAGAAGTCGCCCAGTACTTC.

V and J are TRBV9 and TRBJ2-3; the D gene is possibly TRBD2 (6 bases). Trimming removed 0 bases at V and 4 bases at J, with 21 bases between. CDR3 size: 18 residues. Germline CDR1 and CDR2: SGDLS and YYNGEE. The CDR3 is CASSVAPPQEGVSDTQYF. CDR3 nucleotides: TGTGCCAGCAGCGTAGCCCCCCCACAGGAGGGAGTATCAGATACGCAGTATTTT. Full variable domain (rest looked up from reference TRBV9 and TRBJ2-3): DSGVTQTPKHLITATGQRVTLRCSPRSGDLSVYWYQQSLDQGLQFLIQYYNGEERAKGNILERFSAQQFPDLHSELNLSSLELGDSALYFCASSVAPPQEGVSDTQYFGPGTRLTVL.

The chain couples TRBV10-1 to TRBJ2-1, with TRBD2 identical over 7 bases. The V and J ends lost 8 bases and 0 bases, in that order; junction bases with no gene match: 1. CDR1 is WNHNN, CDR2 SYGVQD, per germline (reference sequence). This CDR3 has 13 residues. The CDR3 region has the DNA TGCGCCAGCCGCGGGGGCTCCTACAATGAGCAGTTCTTC. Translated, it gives CASRGGSYNEQFF.

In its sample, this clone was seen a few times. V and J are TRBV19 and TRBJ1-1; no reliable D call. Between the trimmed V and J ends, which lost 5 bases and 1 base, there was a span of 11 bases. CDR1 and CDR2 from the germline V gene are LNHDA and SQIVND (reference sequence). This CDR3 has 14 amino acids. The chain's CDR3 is CASSPLTWNTEAFF. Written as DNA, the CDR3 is TGTGCCAGTAGTCCGTTAACTTGGAACACTGAAGCTTTCTTT.